This T cell receptor (beta chain) was obtained from a study of blood T cell repertoires in COVID-19. About the study: Sites in the United States, Italy and Spain provided acute and convalescent COVID-19 samples. The analysed material was cDNA or gDNA that came from T cells, B-cell-depleted T cells, or PBMCs.

The assay was immunoSEQ multiplex PCR, and TCRdb's table has in-frame clones only and misses some. The table has 130,000 or so clones, around 88% seen once. The CDR3 contains 15 residues. The germline V gene encodes CDR1 GTSNPN and CDR2 SVGIG (reference sequence). The V gene lost 2 bases and the J gene lost 7 bases, with 15 bases spanning the gap. Sequencing used peripheral blood. The clonotype comes from a woman aged 55 to 70 with acute or convalescent COVID-19. The chain joins TRBV30 to TRBJ1-6, with D perhaps matching TRBD1 (6 bases). In DNA form, the CDR3 reads TGTGCCTGGAGTTCTCGGGCAGGGGAGAATTCACCCCTCCACTTT. It translates to CAWSSRAGENSPLHF. Using reference TRBV30 and TRBJ1-6 for the parts outside the CDR3, the full variable domain is SQTIHQWPATLVQPVGSPLSLECTVEGTSNPNLYWYRQAAGRGLQLLFYSVGIGQISSEVPQNLSASRPQDRQFILSSKKLLLSDSGFYLCAWSSRAGENSPLHFGNGTRLTVT.